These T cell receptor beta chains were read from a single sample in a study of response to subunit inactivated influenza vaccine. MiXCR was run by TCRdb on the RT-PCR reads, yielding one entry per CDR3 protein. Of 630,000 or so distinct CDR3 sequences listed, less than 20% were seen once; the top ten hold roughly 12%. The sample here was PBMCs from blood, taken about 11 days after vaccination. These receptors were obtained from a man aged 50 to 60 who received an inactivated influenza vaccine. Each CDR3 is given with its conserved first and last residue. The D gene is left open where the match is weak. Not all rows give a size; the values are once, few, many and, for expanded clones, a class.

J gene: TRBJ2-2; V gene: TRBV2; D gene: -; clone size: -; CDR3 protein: CAGRIGTTGELFF; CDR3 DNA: TGTGCCGGACGCATCGGCACCACCGGGGAGCTGTTTTTT
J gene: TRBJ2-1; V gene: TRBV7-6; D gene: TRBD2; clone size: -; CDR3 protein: CASSPAVGGGGPYNEQFF; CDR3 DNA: TGTGCCAGCAGCCCCGCAGTGGGTGGCGGGGGGCCGTACAATGAGCAGTTCTTC
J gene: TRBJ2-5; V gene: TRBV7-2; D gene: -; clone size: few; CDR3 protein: CASSLGRIEETQYF; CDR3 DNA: TGTGCCAGCAGCTTAGGGCGGATCGAAGAGACCCAGTACTTC
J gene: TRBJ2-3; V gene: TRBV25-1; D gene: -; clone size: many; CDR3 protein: CASSDAADTQYF; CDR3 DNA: TGTGCCAGCAGTGATGCGGCAGATACGCAGTATTTT
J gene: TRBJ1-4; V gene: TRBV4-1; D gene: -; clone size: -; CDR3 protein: CASSRFRTDNEKLFF; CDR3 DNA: TGCGCCAGCAGCCGATTCAGGACGGACAATGAAAAACTGTTTTTT
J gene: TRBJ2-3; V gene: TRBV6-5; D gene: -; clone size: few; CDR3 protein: CASSYARTRAPTDTQYF; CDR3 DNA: TGTGCCAGCAGTTACGCCCGTACCAGGGCTCCCACAGATACGCAGTATTTT
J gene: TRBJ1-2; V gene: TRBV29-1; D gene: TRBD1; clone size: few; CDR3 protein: CSVEELTDRPPLYGYTF; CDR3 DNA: TGCAGCGTTGAAGAGCTCACGGACAGGCCGCCCCTCTATGGCTACACCTTC
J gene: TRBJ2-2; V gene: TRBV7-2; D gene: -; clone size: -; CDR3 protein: CASSLVRELFF; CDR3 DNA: TGTGCCAGCAGCCTCGTAAGGGAGCTGTTTTTT
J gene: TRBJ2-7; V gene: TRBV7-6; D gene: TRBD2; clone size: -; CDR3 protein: CASSPGVAGGEQYF; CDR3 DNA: TGTGCCAGCAGCCCCGGGGTAGCGGGTGGGGAGCAGTACTTC
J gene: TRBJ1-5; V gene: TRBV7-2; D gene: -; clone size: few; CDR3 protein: CASSPGHQPQHF; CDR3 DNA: TGTGCCAGCAGCCCGGGGCATCAGCCCCAGCATTTT
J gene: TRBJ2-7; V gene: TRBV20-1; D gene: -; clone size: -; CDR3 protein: CSAPEGARGVYEQYF; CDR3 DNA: TGCAGTGCTCCCGAGGGCGCTAGGGGAGTCTACGAGCAGTACTTC
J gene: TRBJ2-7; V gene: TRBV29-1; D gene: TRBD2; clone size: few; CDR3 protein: CSVSGLADSYEQYF; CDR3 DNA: TGCAGCGTCTCGGGACTAGCGGATTCCTACGAGCAGTACTTC
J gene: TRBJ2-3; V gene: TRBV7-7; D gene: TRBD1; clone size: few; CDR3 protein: CASSAGTGGTDTQYF; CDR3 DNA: TGTGCCAGCAGCGCAGGGACAGGCGGGACAGATACGCAGTATTTT
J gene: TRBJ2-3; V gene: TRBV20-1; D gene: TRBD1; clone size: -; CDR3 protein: CSASRGGRADTQYF; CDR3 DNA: TGCAGTGCTAGTCGAGGGGGCAGGGCAGATACGCAGTATTTT
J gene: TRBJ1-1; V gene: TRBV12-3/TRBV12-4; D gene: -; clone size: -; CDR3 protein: CASSLGLGIGGAFF; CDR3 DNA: TGTGCCAGCAGTTTAGGCCTCGGGATTGGGGGAGCTTTCTTT
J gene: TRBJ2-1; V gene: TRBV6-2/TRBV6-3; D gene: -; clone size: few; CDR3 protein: CASITPRHNEQFF; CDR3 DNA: TGTGCCAGCATTACCCCCCGACACAATGAGCAGTTCTTC
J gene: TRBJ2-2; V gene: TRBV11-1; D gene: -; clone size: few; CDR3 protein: CASSSPGRGTLNTGELFF; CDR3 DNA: TGTGCCAGCAGCTCCCCAGGCAGGGGAACACTGAACACCGGGGAGCTGTTTTTT
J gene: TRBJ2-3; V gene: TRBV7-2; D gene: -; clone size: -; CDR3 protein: CASSLGTQGDTQYF; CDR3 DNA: TGTGCCAGCAGCTTAGGGACTCAAGGAGATACGCAGTATTTT
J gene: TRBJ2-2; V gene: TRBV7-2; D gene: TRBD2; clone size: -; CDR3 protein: CASSLASSGNTGELFF; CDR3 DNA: TGTGCCAGCAGCTTAGCGTCTAGCGGGAACACCGGGGAGCTGTTTTTT
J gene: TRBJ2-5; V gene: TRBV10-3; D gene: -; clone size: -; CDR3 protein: CAISPGVRETQYF; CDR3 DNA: TGTGCCATCAGTCCCGGGGTCAGAGAGACCCAGTACTTC
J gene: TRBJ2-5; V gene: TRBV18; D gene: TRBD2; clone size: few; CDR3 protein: CASSPGLAQETQYF; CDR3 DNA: TGCGCCAGCAGCCCCGGACTAGCCCAAGAGACCCAGTACTTC
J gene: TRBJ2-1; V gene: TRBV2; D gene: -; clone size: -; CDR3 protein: CASSAIGDEQFF; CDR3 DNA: TGTGCCAGCAGTGCCATAGGCGATGAGCAGTTCTTC
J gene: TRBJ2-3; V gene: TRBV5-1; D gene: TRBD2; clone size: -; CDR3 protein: CASSLGASGSTQMGQYF; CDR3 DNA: TGCGCCAGCAGCTTGGGGGCTAGCGGGAGCACACAGATGGGGCAGTATTTT
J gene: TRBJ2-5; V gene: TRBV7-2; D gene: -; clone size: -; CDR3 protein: CASSLAVTSTETQYF; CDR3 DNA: TGTGCCAGCAGCTTAGCCGTAACGTCTACCGAGACCCAGTACTTC
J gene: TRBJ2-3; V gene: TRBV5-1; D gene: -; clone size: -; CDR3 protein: CASSWNDRDTDTQYF; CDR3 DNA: TGCGCCAGCAGCTGGAATGACCGGGACACAGATACGCAGTATTTT
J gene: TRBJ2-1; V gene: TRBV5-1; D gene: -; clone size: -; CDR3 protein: CASSFDPGTLYNEQFF; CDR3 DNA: TGCGCCAGCAGCTTTGATCCAGGGACACTATACAATGAGCAGTTCTTC
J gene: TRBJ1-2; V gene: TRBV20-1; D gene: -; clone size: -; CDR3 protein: CSARDTAQNYGYTF; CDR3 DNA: TGCAGTGCTAGAGATACAGCCCAGAACTATGGCTACACCTTC
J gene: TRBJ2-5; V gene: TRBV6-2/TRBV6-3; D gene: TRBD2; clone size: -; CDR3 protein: CASSYETSGGRYF; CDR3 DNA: TGTGCCAGCAGTTACGAGACTAGCGGGGGGAGGTACTTC
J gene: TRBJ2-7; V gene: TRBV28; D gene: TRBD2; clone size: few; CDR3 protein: CASSLSLAGITYEQYF; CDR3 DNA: TGTGCCAGCAGTTTATCACTAGCGGGAATCACCTACGAGCAGTACTTC
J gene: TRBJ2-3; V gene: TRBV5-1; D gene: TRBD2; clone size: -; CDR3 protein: CASSLEPSGLGDTQYF; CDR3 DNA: TGCGCCAGCAGCTTGGAGCCTAGCGGCTTGGGGGATACGCAGTATTTT
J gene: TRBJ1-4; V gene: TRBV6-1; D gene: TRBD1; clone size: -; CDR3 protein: CASSRKPGQANEKLFF; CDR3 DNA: TGTGCCAGCAGTAGAAAACCGGGACAGGCTAATGAAAAACTGTTTTTT
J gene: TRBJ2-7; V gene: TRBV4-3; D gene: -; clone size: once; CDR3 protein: CASSHQGEGYEQYF; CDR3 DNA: TGCGCCAGCAGCCACCAGGGTGAGGGCTACGAGCAGTACTTC
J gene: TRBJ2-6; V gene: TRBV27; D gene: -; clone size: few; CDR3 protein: CASSLGQSGANVLTF; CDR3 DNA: TGTGCCAGCAGTTTAGGACAATCTGGGGCCAACGTCCTGACTTTC
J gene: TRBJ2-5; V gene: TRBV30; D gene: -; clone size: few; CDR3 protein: CAWKHSRETQYF; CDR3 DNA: TGTGCCTGGAAGCACTCCCGGGAGACCCAGTACTTC
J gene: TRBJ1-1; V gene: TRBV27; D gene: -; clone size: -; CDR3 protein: CASSFHRSLDTEAFF; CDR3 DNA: TGTGCCAGCAGTTTCCACAGGAGTTTGGACACTGAAGCTTTCTTT
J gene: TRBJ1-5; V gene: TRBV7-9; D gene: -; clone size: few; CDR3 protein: CASSLEGQGHPQHF; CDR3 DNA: TGTGCCAGCAGCTTAGAGGGCCAGGGACATCCCCAGCATTTT
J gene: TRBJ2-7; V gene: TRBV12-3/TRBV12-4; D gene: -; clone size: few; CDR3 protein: CASSPKDRSSYEQYF; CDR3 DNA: TGTGCCAGCAGCCCAAAGGACAGAAGCTCCTACGAGCAGTACTTC
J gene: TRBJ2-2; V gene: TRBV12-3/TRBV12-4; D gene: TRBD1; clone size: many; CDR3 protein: CASSTRTGSTGELFF; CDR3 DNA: TGTGCCAGCAGTACAAGGACAGGTTCCACCGGGGAGCTGTTTTTT
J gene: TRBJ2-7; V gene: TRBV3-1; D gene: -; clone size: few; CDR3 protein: CASSHPLGQAGSYEQYF; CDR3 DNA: TGTGCCAGCAGCCACCCCTTAGGGCAGGCAGGCTCCTACGAGCAGTACTTC
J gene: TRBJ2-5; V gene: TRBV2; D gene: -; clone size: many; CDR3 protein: CASSGSFIGKTGETQYF; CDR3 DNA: TGTGCCAGCAGTGGGTCCTTCATTGGAAAGACTGGAGAGACCCAGTACTTC
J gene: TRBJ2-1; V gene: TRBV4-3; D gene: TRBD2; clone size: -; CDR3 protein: CASSQDVASGTYNEQFF; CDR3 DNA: TGCGCCAGCAGCCAAGATGTTGCTAGCGGAACCTACAATGAGCAGTTCTTC
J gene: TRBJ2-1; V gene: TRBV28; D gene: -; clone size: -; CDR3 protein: CASTGSYNEQFF; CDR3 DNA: TGTGCCAGCACGGGCTCCTACAATGAGCAGTTCTTC
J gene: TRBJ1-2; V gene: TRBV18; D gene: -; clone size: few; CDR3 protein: CASSPPLINYGYTF; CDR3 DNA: TGTGCCAGCTCACCACCTCTTATTAACTATGGCTACACCTTC
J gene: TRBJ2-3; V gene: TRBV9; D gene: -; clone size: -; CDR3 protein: CASSVAPGTGRDTQYF; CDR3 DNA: TGTGCCAGCAGCGTAGCTCCCGGGACCGGGAGAGATACGCAGTATTTT
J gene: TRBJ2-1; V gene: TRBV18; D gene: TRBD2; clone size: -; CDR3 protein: CASSPPGTSASNEQFF; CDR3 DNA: TGTGCCAGCTCACCACCAGGGACTAGCGCCTCCAATGAGCAGTTCTTC
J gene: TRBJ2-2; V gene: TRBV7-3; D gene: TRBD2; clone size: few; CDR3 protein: CASTLAAMTGELFF; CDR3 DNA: TGTGCCAGCACTCTAGCGGCCATGACCGGGGAGCTGTTTTTT
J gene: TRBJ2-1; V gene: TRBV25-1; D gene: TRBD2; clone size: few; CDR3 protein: CASTRTSGSAYNEQFF; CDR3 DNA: TGTGCCAGCACCCGGACTAGCGGGAGTGCCTACAATGAGCAGTTCTTC
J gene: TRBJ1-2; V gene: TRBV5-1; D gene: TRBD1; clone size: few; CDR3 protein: CASSGETGVEGYTF; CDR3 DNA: TGCGCCAGCAGCGGGGAGACAGGGGTAGAGGGCTACACCTTC
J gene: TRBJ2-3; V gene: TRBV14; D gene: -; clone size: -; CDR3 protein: CASSLTPGLSTDTQYF; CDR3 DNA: TGTGCCAGCAGCCTCACACCGGGACTCAGCACAGATACGCAGTATTTT
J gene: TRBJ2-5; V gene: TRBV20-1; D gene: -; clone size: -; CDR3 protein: CSARAPADPRVVQYF; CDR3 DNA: TGCAGTGCCAGAGCGCCAGCGGACCCTCGAGTGGTCCAGTACTTC
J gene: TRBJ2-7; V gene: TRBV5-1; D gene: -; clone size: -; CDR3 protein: CASSVSTTYEQYF; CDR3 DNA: TGCGCCAGCAGCGTTAGTACGACCTACGAGCAGTACTTC
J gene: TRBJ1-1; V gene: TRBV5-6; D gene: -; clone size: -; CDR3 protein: CASSLAWGADTEAFF; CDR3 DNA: TGTGCCAGCAGCTTGGCCTGGGGGGCTGACACTGAAGCTTTCTTT